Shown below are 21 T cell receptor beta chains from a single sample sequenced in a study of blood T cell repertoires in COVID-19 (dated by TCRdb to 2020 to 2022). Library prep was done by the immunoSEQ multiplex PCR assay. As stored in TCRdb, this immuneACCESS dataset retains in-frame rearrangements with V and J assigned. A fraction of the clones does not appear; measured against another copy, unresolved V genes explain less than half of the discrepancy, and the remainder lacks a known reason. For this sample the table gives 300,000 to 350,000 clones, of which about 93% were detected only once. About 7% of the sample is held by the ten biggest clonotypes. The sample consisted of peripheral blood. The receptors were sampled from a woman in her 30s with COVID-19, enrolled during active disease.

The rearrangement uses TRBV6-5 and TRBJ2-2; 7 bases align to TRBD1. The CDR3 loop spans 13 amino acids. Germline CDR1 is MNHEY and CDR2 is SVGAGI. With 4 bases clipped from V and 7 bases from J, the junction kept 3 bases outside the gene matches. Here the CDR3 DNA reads TGTGCCAGCAGTTGGACAGGCGACGGGGAGCTGTTTTTT. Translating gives CASSWTGDGELFF.

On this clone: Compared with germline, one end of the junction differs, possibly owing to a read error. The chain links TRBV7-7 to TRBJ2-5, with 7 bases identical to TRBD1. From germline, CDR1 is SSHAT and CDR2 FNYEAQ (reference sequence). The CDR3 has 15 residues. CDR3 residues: CASSGQDGYQETQYF. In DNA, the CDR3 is TGTGCTAGCAGCGGACAGGACGGCTACCAAGAGACCCAGTACTTC.

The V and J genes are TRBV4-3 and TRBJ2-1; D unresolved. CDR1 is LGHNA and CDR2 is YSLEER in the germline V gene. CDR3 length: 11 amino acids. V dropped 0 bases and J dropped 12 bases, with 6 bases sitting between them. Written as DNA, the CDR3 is TGCGCCAGCAGCCAAGATGAGTCGCAGTTCTTC. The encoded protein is CASSQDESQFF.

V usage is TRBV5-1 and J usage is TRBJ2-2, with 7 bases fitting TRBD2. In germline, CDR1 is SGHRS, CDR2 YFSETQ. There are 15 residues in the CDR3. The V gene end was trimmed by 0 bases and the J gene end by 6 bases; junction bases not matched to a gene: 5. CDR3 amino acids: CASSLAWAGAGELFF. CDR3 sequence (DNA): TGCGCCAGCAGCTTGGCCTGGGCGGGAGCCGGGGAGCTGTTTTTT.

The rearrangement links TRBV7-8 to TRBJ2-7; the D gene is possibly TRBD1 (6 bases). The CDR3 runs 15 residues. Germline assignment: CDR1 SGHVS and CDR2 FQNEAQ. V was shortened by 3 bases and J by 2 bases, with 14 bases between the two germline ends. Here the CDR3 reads CASSFLTGDPYEQYF. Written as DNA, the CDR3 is TGTGCCAGCAGCTTCTTGACAGGCGACCCCTACGAGCAGTACTTC. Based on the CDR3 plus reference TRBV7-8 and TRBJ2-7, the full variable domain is GAGVSQSPRYKVAKRGQDVALRCDPISGHVSLFWYQQALGQGPEFLTYFQNEAQLDKSGLPSDRFFAERPEGSVSTLKIQRTQQEDSAVYLCASSFLTGDPYEQYFGPGTRLTVT.

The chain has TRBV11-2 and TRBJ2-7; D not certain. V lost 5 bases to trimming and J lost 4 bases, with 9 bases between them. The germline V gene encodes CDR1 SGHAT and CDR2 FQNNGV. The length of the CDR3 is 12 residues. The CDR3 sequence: CASSRSMYEQYF. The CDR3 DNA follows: TGTGCCAGCAGCCGGAGCATGTACGAGCAGTACTTC.

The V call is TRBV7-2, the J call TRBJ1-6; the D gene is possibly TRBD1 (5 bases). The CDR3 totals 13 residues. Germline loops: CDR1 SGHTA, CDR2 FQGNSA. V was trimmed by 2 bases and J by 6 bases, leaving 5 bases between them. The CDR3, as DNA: TGTGCCAGCAGCTTACAGGGTAATTCACCCCTCCACTTT. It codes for CASSLQGNSPLHF.

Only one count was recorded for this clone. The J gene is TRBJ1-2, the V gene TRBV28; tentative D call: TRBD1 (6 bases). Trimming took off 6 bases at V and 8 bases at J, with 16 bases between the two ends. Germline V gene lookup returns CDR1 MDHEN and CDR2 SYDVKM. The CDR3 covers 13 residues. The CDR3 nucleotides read TGTGCCAGCAGGCTACAGGGTCAGAGAGGCTACACCTTC. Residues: CASRLQGQRGYTF.

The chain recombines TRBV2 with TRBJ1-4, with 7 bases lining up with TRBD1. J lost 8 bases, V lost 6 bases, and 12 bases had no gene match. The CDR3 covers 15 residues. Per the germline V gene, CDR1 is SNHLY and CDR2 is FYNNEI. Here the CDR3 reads CASSQITGAGEKLFF. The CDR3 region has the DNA TGTGCCAGCAGCCAAATTACAGGGGCCGGGGAAAAACTGTTTTTT. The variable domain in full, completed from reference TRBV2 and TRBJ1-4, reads EPEVTQTPSHQVTQMGQEVILRCVPISNHLYFYWYRQILGQKVEFLVSFYNNEISEKSEIFDDQFSVERPDGSNFTLKIRSTKLEDSAMYFCASSQITGAGEKLFFGSGTQLSVL.

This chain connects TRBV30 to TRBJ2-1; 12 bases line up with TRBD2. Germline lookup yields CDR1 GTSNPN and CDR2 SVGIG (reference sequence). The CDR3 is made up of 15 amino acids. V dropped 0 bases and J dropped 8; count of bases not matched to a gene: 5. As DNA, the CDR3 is TGTGCCTGGAGTGTAGGACTAGCGGGAACCTATGAGCAGTTCTTC. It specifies CAWSVGLAGTYEQFF.

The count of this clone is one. CDR3 in amino acids: CASSPSGLDGEQYF. The CDR3 nucleotides read TGTGCCAGTAGTCCTTCGGGACTAGACGGCGAGCAGTACTTC. The gene calls are TRBV19 and TRBJ2-7; 8 nucleotides align to TRBD2. V was clipped by 5 bases and J by 6 bases; unmatched bases: 9. Germline CDR1 LNHDA, CDR2 SQIVND (reference sequence). The CDR3 has 14 amino acids.

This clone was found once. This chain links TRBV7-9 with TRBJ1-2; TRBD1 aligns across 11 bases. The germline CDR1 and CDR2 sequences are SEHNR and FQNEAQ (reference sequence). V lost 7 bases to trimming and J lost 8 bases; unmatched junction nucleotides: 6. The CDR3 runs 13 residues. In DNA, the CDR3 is TGTGCCAGCAACGGACAGGGGGCGCGGGGCTACACCTTC. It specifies CASNGQGARGYTF.

The CDR3 region is CASSPTRAGGEGNEQFF. CDR3 in DNA: TGTGCCAGCTCACCAACGAGAGCGGGAGGGGAGGGCAATGAGCAGTTCTTC. The V gene is TRBV18, the J gene TRBJ2-1; 10 bases align to TRBD2. Germline trimming cut 2 bases from V and 6 bases from J; bases unmatched to any gene: 10. CDR1 is KGHSH and CDR2 is LQKENI in the germline V gene. The CDR3 has 17 residues.

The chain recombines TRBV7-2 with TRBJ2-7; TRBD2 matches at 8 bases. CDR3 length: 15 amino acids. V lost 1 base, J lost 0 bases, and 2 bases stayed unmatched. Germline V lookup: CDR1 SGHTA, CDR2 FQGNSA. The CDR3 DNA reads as TGTGCCAGCAGCTTAGACGGGAGGGGCTCCTACGAGCAGTACTTC. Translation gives CASSLDGRGSYEQYF.

The CDR3: CASERGRSGEAFF. DNA for the CDR3: TGTGCCAGCGAAAGGGGTCGAAGTGGTGAAGCTTTCTTT. The chain employs TRBV6-5 and TRBJ1-1, with D perhaps matching TRBD1 (5 bases). V was cut by 8 bases and J by 7 bases, with 17 bases left in between. CDR1 and CDR2 (germline): MNHEY, SVGAGI. The CDR3 has 13 residues.

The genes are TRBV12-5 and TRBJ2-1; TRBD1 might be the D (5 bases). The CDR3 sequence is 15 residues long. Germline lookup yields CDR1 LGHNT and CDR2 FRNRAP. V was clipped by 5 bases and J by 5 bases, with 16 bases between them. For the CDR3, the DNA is TGTGCTAGTGGTCCAACCGTAGGGGCTGACAATGAGCAGTTCTTC. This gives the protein CASGPTVGADNEQFF.

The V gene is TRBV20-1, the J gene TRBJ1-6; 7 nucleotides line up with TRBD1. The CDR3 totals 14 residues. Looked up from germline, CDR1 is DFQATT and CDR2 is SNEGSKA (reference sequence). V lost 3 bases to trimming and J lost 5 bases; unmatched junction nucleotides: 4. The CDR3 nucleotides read TGCAGTGCTAGTACAGGGGCAGATAATTCACCCCTCCACTTT. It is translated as CSASTGADNSPLHF.

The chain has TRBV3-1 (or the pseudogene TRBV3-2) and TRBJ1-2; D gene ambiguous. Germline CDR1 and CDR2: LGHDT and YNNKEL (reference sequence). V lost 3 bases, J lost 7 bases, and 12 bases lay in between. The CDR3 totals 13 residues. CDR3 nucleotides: TGTGCCAGCAGCCACGTCCGAGACACTGGCTACACCTTC. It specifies CASSHVRDTGYTF.

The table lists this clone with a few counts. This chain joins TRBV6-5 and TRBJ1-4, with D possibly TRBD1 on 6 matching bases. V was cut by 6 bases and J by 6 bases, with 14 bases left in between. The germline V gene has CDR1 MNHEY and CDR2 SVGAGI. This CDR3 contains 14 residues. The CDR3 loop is CASRQGSKDEKLFF. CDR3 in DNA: TGTGCCAGCAGACAGGGAAGCAAGGATGAAAAACTGTTTTTT.

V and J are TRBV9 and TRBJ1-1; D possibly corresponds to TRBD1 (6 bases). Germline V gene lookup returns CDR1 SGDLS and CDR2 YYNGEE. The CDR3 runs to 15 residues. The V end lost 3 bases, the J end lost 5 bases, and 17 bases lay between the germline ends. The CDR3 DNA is TGTGCCAGCAGCGGAATGACAGGCCCGGGGACTGAAGCTTTCTTT. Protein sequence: CASSGMTGPGTEAFF.

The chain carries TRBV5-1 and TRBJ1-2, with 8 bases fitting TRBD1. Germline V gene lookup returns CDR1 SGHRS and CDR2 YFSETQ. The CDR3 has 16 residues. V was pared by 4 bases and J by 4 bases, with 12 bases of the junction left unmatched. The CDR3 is CASSPGTGPRGYGYTF. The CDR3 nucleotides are TGCGCCAGCAGCCCAGGGACAGGCCCTCGCGGCTATGGCTACACCTTC.